The 6 T cell receptor beta chains presented below share a single source sample, sequenced in a study of T cells in Graves' hyperthyroidism and ophthalmopathy. RNA transcripts served as the template for amplifying TCR beta CDR3 regions. First-round RT-PCR of the TCR CDR3 relied on the HTBI primer set. TCRdb reprocessed the multiplex PCR reads with MiXCR, giving one entry per CDR3 protein. Here the sample spans about 560,000 distinct CDR3 sequences, around 46% being singletons. Sequenced: peripheral blood or thyroid tissue (not recorded which). All receptors derive from a woman aged 18-35 years with Graves' hyperthyroidism.

The J gene is TRBJ1-1, the V gene TRBV15, with a possible D match to TRBD1 (6 bases). Germline V gene data show CDR1 as LNHNV and CDR2 as YYDKDF (reference sequence). This CDR3 contains 14 residues. V lost 2 bases and J 4 bases, leaving 11 bases between the germline ends. The CDR3 is CATSRTGLSTEAFF. CDR3 coding DNA: TGTGCCACCAGCAGAACAGGGTTGAGCACTGAAGCTTTCTTT.

The genes are TRBV10-3 and TRBJ1-2; 7 positions match TRBD1. V lost 8 bases, J lost 1 base, and 10 bases stayed unmatched. Per germline, CDR1 ENHRY and CDR2 SYGVKD. The CDR3 extends over 15 amino acids. The CDR3 loop reads CAIGGTDVSNYGYTF. For the CDR3, the DNA is TGTGCCATCGGGGGGACAGATGTCAGTAACTATGGCTACACCTTC.

The V gene is TRBV7-2, the J gene TRBJ1-5, with D maybe TRBD1 (5 bases). This CDR3 is built from 14 residues. Germline CDR1 and CDR2: SGHTA and FQGNSA. Trimming left V 3 bases short and J 7 bases short, with 13 bases between. CDR3 in DNA: TGTGCCAGCAGCTTTTCGACCAAGGGGCAGCCCCAGCATTTT. It yields the protein CASSFSTKGQPQHF.

This chain joins TRBV15 and TRBJ2-1, with D perhaps TRBD1 (5 bases). Looked up from germline, CDR1 is LNHNV and CDR2 is YYDKDF (reference sequence). Trimming took off 4 bases at V and 10 bases at J, with 17 bases between the two ends. The CDR3 extends over 14 amino acids. This CDR3 reads CATSKRVFRVEQFF. DNA of the CDR3: TGTGCCACCAGCAAACGGGTTTTCAGGGTAGAGCAGTTCTTC.

A few counts support this clonotype. This chain connects TRBV7-8 to TRBJ1-1; D gene ambiguous. The CDR3 is 13 residues long. Germline V CDR1 and CDR2: SGHVS, FQNEAQ. Trimming cost V 0 bases and J 12 bases, with 14 bases left between them. The CDR3: CASSLAGVRETFF. The CDR3 DNA reads as TGTGCCAGCAGCTTAGCAGGAGTTCGGGAAACTTTCTTT.

In this sample, this clonotype turned up a few times. The V and J genes are TRBV6-1 and TRBJ1-3; TRBD1 matches 8 bases. V was pared by 6 bases and J by 2 bases, with 3 bases of the junction left unmatched. The CDR3 loop spans 14 amino acids. Germline V gene data show CDR1 as MNHNS and CDR2 as SASEGT. CDR3: CASRETGAGNTIYF. The CDR3 DNA follows: TGTGCCAGCAGAGAGACAGGGGCTGGAAACACCATATATTTT.